This T cell receptor (beta chain) appears in the sequencing data of a study of blood T cells in healthy people across ages. A second 7 to 11 cycle PCR used barcoded and J-beta primers. Tags on each cDNA molecule came from a template-switch adaptor with 12 random nucleotides. TCRdb reanalysed the 5' RACE reads using MiXCR and keeps one entry per CDR3 protein. The sample contains under 2,000,000 distinct CDR3 sequences, around 50% of which appear only once. CDR3 size: 16 residues. The V and J ends lost 4 bases and 6 bases, in that order; junction bases with no gene match: 8. In regard to this clonotype: Its specificity is not known.

Findings and caveats of the study: Diversity of TCR beta per million T cells declined in a roughly linear way with age.

Each sample gave at least 6.5 million isolated PBMCs. Total RNA extracted from each sample amounted to at least 5.5 micrograms. The J gene is TRBJ2-3, the V gene TRBV5-7; 13 nucleotides line up with TRBD2. TRBV5-7 is classed as an ORF, of uncertain function. The sequence was collected from a woman between 35 and 50 years old in good health. The specimen sequenced was blood. In DNA, the CDR3 is TGTGCCAGCAGCCCGGGACTAGCGGGGTCACGCGATACGCAGTATTTT. Its protein is CASSPGLAGSRDTQYF.